This TCR beta chain was documented in a study of T-cell memory formation after mild COVID-19. About the study: TCR clustering was largely donor specific.

5'RACE with constant-segment primers yielded barcoded, UMI-tagged TCR alpha and TCR beta cDNA libraries. TCRdb reprocessed the 5' RACE reads via MiXCR and lists one record per CDR3 protein. Altogether about half a million distinct CDR3 sequences are present, about 20% being singletons, with the ten largest covering 12%. In the case of this clonotype: Antigen specificity is unknown.

V lost 5 bases to trimming and J lost 7 bases, with 14 bases between them. This CDR3 is built from 13 residues. General observations from the study: Among CD4+ contracting clones, most were CM and EM, and CD8+ ones EMRA.

The chain carries TRBV12-3 or TRBV12-4 and TRBJ1-2; D gene uncertain. This TCR derives from an adult woman who had mild COVID-19 (a few samples of this study predate the infection). Cell type and time point are not known. Sequencing used PBMCs or a T cell subset sorted from them (not recorded which). Here the CDR3 reads CASSPTASGGYTF. CDR3 sequence (DNA): TGTGCCAGCAGTCCAACAGCGAGCGGTGGCTACACCTTC.